This T cell receptor (beta chain) was sequenced in a study of CD8 T cells in Susac syndrome. Blood CD8+ and CD4+ T cells underwent high-throughput TCR beta sequencing. The study, taken as a whole, reports: It was acknowledged in the study that its TCR sequencing and HLA analysis involved a relatively small number of individuals.

RNA totalling about 0.5 to 1 ug underwent reverse transcription with random hexamers. It was immunoSEQ multiplex PCR that amplified TCR beta CDR3 across 54 Vbeta and 13 Jbeta. TCRdb recomputed calls from the immunoSEQ multiplex PCR reads with MiXCR, one row per CDR3 protein. Among hundreds of thousands of distinct CDR3 sequences listed, 90% to 95% were seen once. CDR1 and CDR2 from the germline V gene are MNHEY and SVGEGT. V shed 9 bases and J 2 bases; nucleotides not matched to a gene: 3. This CDR3 has 13 amino acids. Worth noting for this clonotype: What it binds is unknown.

The clonotype originates from a human donor with multiple sclerosis. The chain employs TRBV6-2 or TRBV6-3 and TRBJ2-3, with TRBD2 matching 9 bases. Input material: CD8+ T cells from PBMCs. Written as DNA, the CDR3 is TGTGCCAGTGGGACTAGCTTCACAGATACGCAGTATTTT. Its translation: CASGTSFTDTQYF.